These 8 T cell receptor beta chains originate from one sample sequenced in a study of T cell responses to AZD1222 COVID-19 vaccine. TCRdb keeps only in-frame clones here, not all; method: immunoSEQ multiplex PCR. The data hold 140,000 or so clones, with 85% to 95% observed a single time. Source: peripheral blood, taken after recovery from COVID-19. The receptors were sampled from an adult who had recovered from COVID-19.

This clone was seen only once. The chain carries TRBV28 and TRBJ2-7, with 10 bases lining up with TRBD2. The V gene end was trimmed by 7 bases and the J gene end by 1 base; junction bases not matched to a gene: 7. Germline values: CDR1 MDHEN, CDR2 SYDVKM. The CDR3 contains 15 residues. CDR3 amino acids: CASTPPSGGSYEQYF. The CDR3 coding sequence is TGTGCCAGCACCCCTCCTAGCGGGGGTTCCTACGAGCAGTACTTC.

This chain joins TRBV27 and TRBJ1-2, with D unclear. Trimming removed 2 bases from V and 7 bases from J, with 20 bases in between. Germline V gene data show CDR1 as MNHEY and CDR2 as SMNVEV (reference sequence). The CDR3 sequence is 16 residues long. CDR3: CASSLAPQMRLGGYTF. Here the CDR3 DNA reads TGTGCCAGCAGTTTAGCGCCACAGATGCGTCTGGGTGGCTACACCTTC.

The chain carries TRBV4-2 and TRBJ1-2; D is unresolved. Trimming cost V 2 bases and J 4 bases, with 11 bases left between them. The CDR3 runs 14 residues. Germline CDR1 LGHNA, CDR2 YNFKEQ. CDR3 coding DNA: TGTGCCAGCAGCCAATCCGCAGGTCCCTATGGCTACACCTTC. Residues: CASSQSAGPYGYTF.

The table lists this clone with a count of one. At one boundary the junction diverges from the germline segment, which might be a read error. This sequence joins TRBV7-3 and TRBJ2-1, with D perhaps TRBD2 (7 bases). The germline CDR1 and CDR2 sequences are SGHTA and FQGTGA. CDR3 size: 18 residues. The CDR3 loop reads CASSAQGRGASSNNEQFF. The CDR3 nucleotides read TGCGCCAGCAGCGCGCAGGGCCGGGGGGCTTCATCTAACAATGAGCAGTTCTTC.

V gene TRBV28 combines with J gene TRBJ1-2; TRBD1 might be the D (6 bases). The V end lost 7 bases, the J end lost 0 bases, and 15 bases lay between the germline ends. Germline CDR1 MDHEN, CDR2 SYDVKM. This CDR3 is built from 15 residues. The CDR3 nucleotides read TGTGCCAGCAAAACCGGCTACAGGGCTAACTATGGCTACACCTTC. Translating gives CASKTGYRANYGYTF.

This chain connects TRBV15 to TRBJ1-4, with 9 nucleotides matching TRBD1. Per germline, CDR1 LNHNV and CDR2 YYDKDF (reference sequence). Unmatched junction bases numbered 6, after V lost 2 bases and J lost 8 bases. The CDR3 covers 15 residues. Written as DNA, the CDR3 is TGTGCCACCAGCAGAACAGGGGGCGAGGGAGAAAAACTGTTTTTT. Translating gives CATSRTGGEGEKLFF. Full variable domain (remainder filled in from reference TRBV15 and TRBJ1-4): DAMVIQNPRYQVTQFGKPVTLSCSQTLNHNVMYWYQQKSSQAPKLLFHYYDKDFNNEADTPDNFQSRRPNTSFCFLDIRSPGLGDTAMYLCATSRTGGEGEKLFFGSGTQLSVL.

The V call is TRBV11-2, the J call TRBJ1-1, with D perhaps matching TRBD1 (5 bases). V dropped 0 bases and J dropped 5 bases, with 7 bases sitting between them. Germline V gene data show CDR1 as SGHAT and CDR2 as FQNNGV. The CDR3 runs 13 residues. In nucleotides, the CDR3 is TGTGCCAGCAGCTTAGACGGGGGAACTGAAGCTTTCTTT. This translates into CASSLDGGTEAFF.

This clone was detected only once. The genes are TRBV6-5 and TRBJ2-1; no reliable D call. V was shortened by 2 bases and J by 4 bases, with 6 bases between the two germline ends. The CDR3 is 13 amino acids. Germline V gives CDR1 MNHEY, CDR2 SVGAGI. Here the CDR3 reads CASSYTRYNEQFF. CDR3 nucleotide sequence: TGTGCCAGCAGTTACACCAGGTACAATGAGCAGTTCTTC.